The 27 T cell receptor beta chains in this list originate from one sample, sequenced in a study of PD-1 blockade in classical Hodgkin lymphoma. The table came from immunoSEQ multiplex PCR; TCRdb's copy has only in-frame clones and leaves some out. The table includes about 100,000 clones, nearly 90% detected once. After autologous stem cell transplantation all patients relapsed, and prior brentuximab vedotin exposure differed between cohorts. Sequencing was performed on peripheral blood mononuclear cells (PBMCs), taken before the second cycle of nivolumab. The receptors come from a human donor with classical Hodgkin lymphoma.

V is TRBV7-6 and J is TRBJ2-7; 10 bases line up with TRBD1. Germline CDR1 SGHVS, CDR2 FNYEAQ. The CDR3 sequence is 14 residues long. Unmatched junction bases numbered 5, after V lost 4 bases and J lost 5 bases. CDR3 sequence: CASSWTGGSDEQYF. CDR3 nucleotide sequence: TGTGCCAGCAGCTGGACAGGGGGTAGCGACGAGCAGTACTTC.

The chain employs TRBV30 and TRBJ2-2; TRBD2 aligns across 9 bases. The CDR3 contains 16 residues. The V gene's germline CDR1 is GTSNPN and CDR2 SVGIG (reference sequence). J gave up 2 bases and V 8 bases, and 12 bases lay outside the gene matches. CDR3 coding DNA: TGTGCCAAAGGTAGCGGGAGCTCTTTTAACACCGGGGAGCTGTTTTTT. Encoded protein: CAKGSGSSFNTGELFF.

The rearrangement joins TRBV5-1 to TRBJ2-3; D unresolved. Germline values: CDR1 SGHRS, CDR2 YFSETQ. V gave up 4 bases and J gave up 2 bases, with 11 bases separating them. The length of the CDR3 is 14 residues. CDR3 region: CASSLAPPTDTQYF. DNA of the CDR3: TGCGCCAGCAGCCTCGCCCCCCCCACAGATACGCAGTATTTT.

The rearrangement joins TRBV7-2 to TRBJ1-2, with D possibly TRBD1 on 6 matching bases. This CDR3 contains 15 residues. Per germline, CDR1 SGHTA and CDR2 FQGNSA. Trimming pared 1 base from V and 1 base from J, leaving 10 bases between. CDR3 DNA sequence: TGTGCCAGCAGCTTAGATCGACAGGTTAACTATGGCTACACCTTC. Amino acids: CASSLDRQVNYGYTF.

The V and J genes are TRBV13 and TRBJ2-2; 7 bases match TRBD1. CDR1 and CDR2 from the germline V gene are PRHDT and FYEKMQ (reference sequence). J gave up 1 base and V 6 bases, and 8 bases lay outside the gene matches. The CDR3 runs 16 residues. CDR3 sequence (DNA): TGTGCCAGCAGTGAGATGGGACAGATGAACACCGGGGAGCTGTTTTTT. Protein product: CASSEMGQMNTGELFF.

In this sample, this clone turned up once. The chain has TRBV6-1 and TRBJ2-5; weak D call: TRBD1 (5 bases). The CDR3 has 13 amino acids. Looked up from germline, CDR1 is MNHNS and CDR2 is SASEGT. V was clipped by 6 bases and J by 3 bases, with 11 bases between them. The CDR3 reads CASSWGTEETQYF. The CDR3 coding sequence is TGTGCCAGCAGCTGGGGCACGGAAGAGACCCAGTACTTC.

The chain uses TRBV5-1 and TRBJ1-1, with D unresolved. Germline CDR1 SGHRS, CDR2 YFSETQ. This CDR3 contains 14 residues. V was trimmed by 0 bases and J by 2 bases, leaving 8 bases between them. The DNA for the CDR3 is TGCGCCAGCAGCTTGGTACAGCTAAACACTGAAGCTTTCTTT. Translated: CASSLVQLNTEAFF.

A single count supports this clone. The J gene is TRBJ2-7, the V gene TRBV30, with 15 bases identical to TRBD2. The germline V gene encodes CDR1 GTSNPN and CDR2 SVGIG (reference sequence). J was trimmed by 0 bases and V by 5 bases; bases with no gene match: 5. The CDR3 totals 16 residues. The CDR3 sequence is CAWGLAGGHSSYEQYF. Here the CDR3 DNA reads TGTGCCTGGGGACTAGCGGGAGGGCACAGCTCCTACGAGCAGTACTTC.

This rearrangement joins TRBV11-2 to TRBJ1-5; 7 bases match TRBD1. Per germline, CDR1 SGHAT and CDR2 FQNNGV. This CDR3 has 13 residues. V was pared by 5 bases and J by 9 bases, with 7 bases of the junction left unmatched. CDR3 sequence: CASSGTEIGPQHF. The DNA for the CDR3 is TGTGCCAGCAGCGGGACAGAGATAGGGCCCCAGCATTTT.

The chain carries TRBV20-1 and TRBJ2-7, with no clear D. Per the germline V gene, CDR1 is DFQATT and CDR2 is SNEGSKA (reference sequence). The CDR3 covers 11 residues. V lost 3 bases to trimming and J lost 5 bases, with 8 bases between them. DNA for the CDR3: TGCAGTGCTAGCCGTGGCGACGAGCAGTACTTC. It yields the protein CSASRGDEQYF.

This CDR3 is CAISGTGSSYEQYF. The CDR3 nucleotides are TGTGCCATCAGTGGAACAGGGAGCTCCTACGAGCAGTACTTC. V and J are TRBV10-3 and TRBJ2-7; maybe TRBD1 (6 bases). Trimming left V 4 bases short and J 0 bases short, with 10 bases between. This CDR3 spans 14 amino acids. Per germline, CDR1 ENHRY and CDR2 SYGVKD.

J is TRBJ2-3 and V is TRBV7-9, with TRBD2 identical over 12 bases. Losses at the gene ends were 7 bases for V and 8 bases for J; bases not matched to a gene: 10. This CDR3 region has 15 residues. Germline V gene sequence: CDR1 SEHNR, CDR2 FQNEAQ (reference sequence). CDR3 DNA sequence: TGTGCCAGCACCCCGACTAGCGGGAGTCTAGGTACGCAGTATTTT. Translation: CASTPTSGSLGTQYF. The whole variable domain, remainder taken from reference TRBV7-9 and TRBJ2-3, is DTGVSQNPRHKITKRGQNVTFRCDPISEHNRLYWYRQTLGQGPEFLTYFQNEAQLEKSRLLSDRFSAERPKGSFSTLEIQRTEQGDSAMYLCASTPTSGSLGTQYFGPGTRLTVL.

The rearrangement uses TRBV6-6 and TRBJ2-7; TRBD2 aligns across 11 bases. V dropped 6 bases and J dropped 5; count of bases not matched to a gene: 6. CDR1 is MNHNY and CDR2 is SVGAGI in the germline V gene (reference sequence). This CDR3 is 14 amino acids long. CDR3 nucleotides: TGTGCCAGCAGACTAGTAGCGGGAGGGGACGAGCAGTACTTC. Amino acids: CASRLVAGGDEQYF.

The rearrangement uses TRBV29-1 and TRBJ2-2; TRBD1 agrees at 9 bases. The germline V gene encodes CDR1 SQVTM and CDR2 ANQGSEA. Losses at the gene ends were 2 bases for V and 6 bases for J; bases not matched to a gene: 7. This CDR3 region has 15 residues. The CDR3 region has the DNA TGCAGCGTTGAACCGGGACAGGGTTGGTCCGGGGAGCTGTTTTTT. It codes for CSVEPGQGWSGELFF.

V gene TRBV5-1 combines with J gene TRBJ2-1; 13 bases agree with TRBD2. The CDR3 loop spans 18 amino acids. Losses at the gene ends were 0 bases for V and 4 bases for J; bases not matched to a gene: 7. Germline assignment: CDR1 SGHRS and CDR2 YFSETQ. The CDR3 loop reads CASSLGLAGGGGYNEQFF. CDR3 nucleotides: TGCGCCAGCAGCTTGGGACTAGCGGGAGGAGGGGGATACAATGAGCAGTTCTTC.

The CDR3 reads CASSQDQAAFF. The CDR3 DNA reads TGCGCCAGCAGCCAAGATCAAGCGGCTTTCTTT. This sequence joins TRBV4-3 and TRBJ1-1; no definite D call. CDR1 is LGHNA, CDR2 YSLEER, per germline. The CDR3 loop spans 11 amino acids. Trimming took 0 bases from V and 11 from J, leaving 7 bases between them.

V is TRBV7-6 and J is TRBJ2-7, with 11 bases that match TRBD2. There are 15 residues in the CDR3. The J segment lost 2 bases and the V segment lost 5 bases, leaving 5 bases of the junction unmatched. The germline CDR1 and CDR2 sequences are SGHVS and FNYEAQ. Here the CDR3 DNA reads TGTGCCAGCAGCGAAGGGACTAGCGGAACCTACGAGCAGTACTTC. Translated, it gives CASSEGTSGTYEQYF.

The chain recombines TRBV30 with TRBJ1-2; D possibly corresponds to TRBD1 (6 bases). V dropped 3 bases and J dropped 0 bases, with 14 bases sitting between them. CDR3 length: 15 residues. Germline CDR1 and CDR2: GTSNPN and SVGIG (reference sequence). The CDR3 DNA sequence: TGTGCCTGGAGGGGTGCGTGGGGGCCTAACTATGGCTACACCTTC. It yields the protein CAWRGAWGPNYGYTF.

The V call is TRBV27, the J call TRBJ2-1; D is uncertain. Germline V gives CDR1 MNHEY, CDR2 SMNVEV (reference sequence). CDR3 size: 16 residues. V lost 6 bases to trimming and J lost 1 base, with 16 bases between them. Here the CDR3 reads CASSAPRAASYNEQFF. In DNA form, the CDR3 reads TGTGCCAGCAGCGCACCCCGGGCCGCATCCTACAATGAGCAGTTCTTC.

This clone was detected only once. J is TRBJ2-5 and V is TRBV5-1; D ambiguous. CDR1 and CDR2 from the germline V gene are SGHRS and YFSETQ. The CDR3 is 15 amino acids. With 0 bases removed from V and 1 base from J, the gap between germline ends came to 10 bases. The chain's CDR3 is CASSLEVQRQETQYF. The CDR3 nucleotides are TGCGCCAGCAGCTTGGAAGTCCAACGCCAAGAGACCCAGTACTTC.

The CDR3 spells CASSYSGLGTGELFF. CDR3 bases: TGTGCCAGCAGTTACTCAGGTTTGGGCACCGGGGAGCTGTTTTTT. V gene TRBV6-5 combines with J gene TRBJ2-2, with D unclear. CDR1 is MNHEY and CDR2 is SVGAGI in the germline V gene. The V end was cut by 0 bases, the J end by 4 bases, with 9 bases between. The CDR3 is made up of 15 amino acids.

The rearrangement links TRBV28 to TRBJ1-5; TRBD1 matches 10 bases. This CDR3 contains 14 residues. CDR1 is MDHEN and CDR2 is SYDVKM in the germline V gene. V trimming: 5 bases; J trimming: 7 bases; junction bases outside the gene matches: 5. The chain's CDR3 is CASSRQGAGQPQHF. In DNA form, the CDR3 reads TGTGCCAGCAGTCGACAGGGGGCCGGGCAGCCCCAGCATTTT.

The chain combines TRBV11-2 with TRBJ2-1, with D unclear. V was pared by 0 bases and J by 10 bases, with 10 bases between. CDR1 is SGHAT and CDR2 is FQNNGV in the germline V gene. The CDR3 runs 13 residues. CDR3 region: CASSLDPVVEQFF. The CDR3 nucleotides are TGTGCCAGCAGCTTAGATCCGGTAGTCGAGCAGTTCTTC. Together with reference TRBV11-2 and TRBJ2-1, the CDR3 gives the full variable domain: EAGVAQSPRYKIIEKRQSVAFWCNPISGHATLYWYQQILGQGPKLLIQFQNNGVVDDSQLPKDRFSAERLKGVDSTLKIQPAKLEDSAVYLCASSLDPVVEQFFGPGTRLTVL.

The chain recombines TRBV7-9 with TRBJ2-7, with D hard to call. The CDR3 runs to 14 residues. V dropped 4 bases and J dropped 4 bases, with 14 bases sitting between them. The germline CDR1 and CDR2 sequences are SEHNR and FQNEAQ (reference sequence). The CDR3 DNA follows: TGTGCCAGCAGCTCCGTAGGAATAATGTACGAGCAGTACTTC. Translated: CASSSVGIMYEQYF.

V usage is TRBV5-6 and J usage is TRBJ1-1; maybe TRBD1 (5 bases). The ends were cut back, 0 bases at V and 0 bases at J, with 12 bases in the middle. Germline CDR1 SGHDT, CDR2 YYEEEE. The CDR3 has 16 amino acids. CDR3 region: CASSLGGLGLNTEAFF. In nucleotides, the CDR3 is TGTGCCAGCAGCTTGGGGGGTTTGGGACTGAACACTGAAGCTTTCTTT.

V and J are TRBV4-1 and TRBJ1-2, with D possibly being TRBD1 (6 bases). The germline V gene has CDR1 MGHRA and CDR2 YSYEKL. This CDR3 has 16 residues. The germline V and J ends were trimmed by 1 base and 0 bases, with 12 bases remaining between them. This chain's CDR3 is CASSQVDSRPNYGYTF. The CDR3 nucleotides are TGCGCCAGCAGCCAAGTGGACAGCCGACCTAACTATGGCTACACCTTC.

The J gene is TRBJ2-3, the V gene TRBV10-1; maybe TRBD1 (6 bases). The CDR3 has 18 residues. Germline CDR1 WNHNN, CDR2 SYGVQD (reference sequence). Trimming took 6 bases from V and 2 from J, leaving 24 bases between them. CDR3 sequence (DNA): TGCGCCAGCAGCGACACGTCGGCCAGGGGCACTAACACAGATACGCAGTATTTT. Its translation is CASSDTSARGTNTDTQYF.